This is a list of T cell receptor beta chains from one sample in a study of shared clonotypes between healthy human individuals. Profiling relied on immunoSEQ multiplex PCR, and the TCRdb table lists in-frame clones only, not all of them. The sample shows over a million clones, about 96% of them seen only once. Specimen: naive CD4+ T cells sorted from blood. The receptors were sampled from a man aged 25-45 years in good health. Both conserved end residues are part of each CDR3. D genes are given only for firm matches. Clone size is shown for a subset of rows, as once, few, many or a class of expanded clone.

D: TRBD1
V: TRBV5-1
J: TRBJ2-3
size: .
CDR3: CASSFRGLLTDTQYF
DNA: TGCGCCAGCAGCTTCAGGGGGCTTCTCACAGATACGCAGTATTTT

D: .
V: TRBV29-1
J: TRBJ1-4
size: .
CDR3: CSVRDMNEKLFF
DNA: TGCAGCGTTCGGGACATGAATGAAAAACTGTTTTTT

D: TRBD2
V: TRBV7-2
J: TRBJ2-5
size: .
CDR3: CASSSSGREGRETQYF
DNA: TGTGCCAGCAGTTCCAGCGGGAGGGAGGGGAGAGAGACCCAGTACTTC

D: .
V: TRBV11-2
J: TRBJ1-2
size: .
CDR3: CASSLAGDNYGYTF
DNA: TGTGCCAGCAGCTTAGCGGGCGATAACTATGGCTACACCTTC

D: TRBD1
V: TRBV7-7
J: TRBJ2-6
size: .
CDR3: CASSPKFGTGSSGANVLTF
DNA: TGTGCCAGCAGCCCAAAATTCGGGACAGGAAGCTCTGGGGCCAACGTCCTGACTTTC

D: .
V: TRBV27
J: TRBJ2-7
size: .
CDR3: CASSLSGRVEQYF
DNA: TGTGCCAGCAGTTTATCAGGACGGGTTGAGCAGTACTTC

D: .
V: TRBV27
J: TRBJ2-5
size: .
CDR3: CASSTHLRETQYF
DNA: TGTGCCAGCAGTACGCACCTTAGGGAGACCCAGTACTTC

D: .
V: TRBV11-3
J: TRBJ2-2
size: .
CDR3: CASSRAPGEVSTGELFF
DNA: TGTGCCAGCAGCCGGGCGCCAGGGGAGGTTAGCACCGGGGAGCTGTTTTTT

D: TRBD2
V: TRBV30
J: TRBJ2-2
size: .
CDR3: CAWSVLAGKLELFF
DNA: TGTGCCTGGAGTGTACTAGCGGGAAAGTTGGAGCTGTTTTTT

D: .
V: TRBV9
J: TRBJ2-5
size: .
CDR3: CASSATDLKTQYF
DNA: TGTGCCAGCAGCGCGACGGACTTGAAGACCCAGTACTTC

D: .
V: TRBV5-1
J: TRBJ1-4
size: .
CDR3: CASSWGPGMNEKLFF
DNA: TGCGCCAGCAGCTGGGGGCCAGGGATGAATGAAAAACTGTTTTTT

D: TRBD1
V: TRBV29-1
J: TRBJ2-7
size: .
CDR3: CSARQGYEQYF
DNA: TGCAGCGCCAGACAGGGATACGAGCAGTACTTC

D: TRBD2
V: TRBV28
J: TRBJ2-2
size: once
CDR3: CASTGRRDTGELFF
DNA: TGTGCCAGCACCGGGAGGAGGGACACCGGGGAGCTGTTTTTT

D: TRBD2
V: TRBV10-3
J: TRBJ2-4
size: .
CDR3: CAISVVWASGKNIQYF
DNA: TGTGCCATCAGTGTGGTTTGGGCTAGCGGCAAAAACATTCAGTACTTC

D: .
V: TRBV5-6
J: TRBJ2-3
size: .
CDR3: CASSPRGEGFSDTQYF
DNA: TGTGCCAGCAGCCCCCGGGGCGAGGGTTTTTCAGATACGCAGTATTTT

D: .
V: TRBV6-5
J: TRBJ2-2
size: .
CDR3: CASNLAPFPTGELFF
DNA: TGTGCCAGCAATTTGGCACCATTCCCCACCGGGGAGCTGTTTTTT

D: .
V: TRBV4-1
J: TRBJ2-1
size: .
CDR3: CASSQVGPMGEQFF
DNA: TGCGCCAGCAGCCAAGTAGGTCCTATGGGTGAGCAGTTCTTC

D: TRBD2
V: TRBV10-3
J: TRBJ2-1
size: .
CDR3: CAISESGLAGVGVSNEQFF
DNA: TGTGCCATCAGTGAGTCAGGACTAGCGGGAGTCGGGGTATCCAATGAGCAGTTCTTC

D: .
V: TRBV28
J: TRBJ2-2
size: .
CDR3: CASRGRTGRNGELFF
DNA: TGTGCCAGCAGGGGGAGGACAGGCAGGAACGGGGAGCTGTTTTTT

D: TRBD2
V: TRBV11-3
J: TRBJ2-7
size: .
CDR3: CASSLAGLAGAYEQYF
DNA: TGTGCCAGCAGCTTAGCCGGACTAGCGGGAGCCTACGAGCAGTACTTC

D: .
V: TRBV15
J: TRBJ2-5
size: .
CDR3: CATSSEHYQETQYF
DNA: TGTGCCACCAGCAGCGAACATTACCAAGAGACCCAGTACTTC

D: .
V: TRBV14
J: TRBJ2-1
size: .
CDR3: CASSQDTQSSYNEQFF
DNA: TGTGCCAGCAGCCAAGATACTCAGAGCTCCTACAATGAGCAGTTCTTC

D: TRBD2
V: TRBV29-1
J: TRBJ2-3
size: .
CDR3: CSEAGGEGTQYF
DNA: TGCAGCGAGGCGGGGGGAGAAGGTACGCAGTATTTT

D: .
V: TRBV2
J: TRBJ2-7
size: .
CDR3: CASSEEGLGSYEQYF
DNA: TGTGCCAGCAGTGAGGAGGGCCTGGGGTCGTACGAGCAGTACTTC

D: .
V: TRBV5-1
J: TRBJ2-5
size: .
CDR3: CASSLSETQYF
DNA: TGCGCCAGCAGCTTGTCAGAGACCCAGTACTTC

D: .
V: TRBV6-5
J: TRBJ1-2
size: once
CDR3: CASSYSTNSNYGYTF
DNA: TGTGCCAGCAGTTACTCGACTAACAGTAACTATGGCTACACCTTC

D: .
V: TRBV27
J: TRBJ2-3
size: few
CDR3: CASKKSTDTQYF
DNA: TGTGCCAGCAAAAAGAGCACAGATACGCAGTATTTT

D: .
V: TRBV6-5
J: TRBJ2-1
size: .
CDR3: CASRTTGGNYNEQFF
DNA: TGTGCCAGCAGAACCACTGGCGGGAACTACAATGAGCAGTTCTTC

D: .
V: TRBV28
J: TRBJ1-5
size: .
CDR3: CASNQGGQPQHF
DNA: TGTGCCAGCAACCAAGGTGGACAGCCCCAGCATTTT

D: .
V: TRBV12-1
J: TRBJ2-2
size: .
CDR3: CASSFQVFVVSVGRLGELFF
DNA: TGTGCCAGCAGCTTTCAAGTCTTTGTAGTCTCGGTGGGACGGTTGGGGGAGCTGTTTTTT

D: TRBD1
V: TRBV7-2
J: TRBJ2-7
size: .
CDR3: CASSPGQSYEQYF
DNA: TGTGCCAGCAGCCCGGGACAGTCCTACGAGCAGTACTTC

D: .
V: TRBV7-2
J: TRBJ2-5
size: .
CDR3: CASSLSQTQYF
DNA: TGTGCCAGCAGCCTAAGCCAGACCCAGTACTTC

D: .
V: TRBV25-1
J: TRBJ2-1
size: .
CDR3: CASRFGSANEQFF
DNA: TGTGCCAGCAGATTCGGAAGCGCCAATGAGCAGTTCTTC

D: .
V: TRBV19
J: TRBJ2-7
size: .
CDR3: CATQNQGRFAYEQYF
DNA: TGTGCCACCCAAAACCAGGGCAGGTTTGCCTACGAGCAGTACTTC

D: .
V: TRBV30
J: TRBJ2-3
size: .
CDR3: CAKKWGDTQYF
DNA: TGTGCCAAGAAATGGGGGGATACGCAGTATTTT

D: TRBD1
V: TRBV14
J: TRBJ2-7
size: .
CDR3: CASSQDGAQGAYEQYF
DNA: TGTGCCAGCAGCCAAGATGGAGCGCAGGGGGCCTACGAGCAGTACTTC

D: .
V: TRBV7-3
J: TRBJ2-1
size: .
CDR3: CASSQGTPLTNEQFF
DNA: TGTGCCAGCAGCCAGGGGACACCCTTGACAAATGAGCAGTTCTTC

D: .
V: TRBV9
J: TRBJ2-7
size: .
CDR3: CASSVGGGMSYEQYF
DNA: TGTGCCAGCAGCGTAGGGGGCGGGATGTCGTACGAGCAGTACTTC

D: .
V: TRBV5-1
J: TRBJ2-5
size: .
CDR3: CASSPPPSQETQYF
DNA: TGCGCCAGCAGCCCGCCCCCCAGCCAAGAGACCCAGTACTTC

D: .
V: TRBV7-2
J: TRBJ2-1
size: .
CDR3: CASSKRQTHNEQFF
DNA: TGTGCCAGCAGCAAAAGACAGACTCATAATGAGCAGTTCTTC

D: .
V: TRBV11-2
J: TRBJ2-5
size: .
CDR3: CASSPLWSGQETQYF
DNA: TGTGCCAGCAGCCCTCTTTGGTCAGGCCAAGAGACCCAGTACTTC

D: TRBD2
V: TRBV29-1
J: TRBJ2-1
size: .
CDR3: CSVGRAGGYNEQFF
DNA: TGCAGCGTTGGGAGAGCGGGAGGTTACAATGAGCAGTTCTTC

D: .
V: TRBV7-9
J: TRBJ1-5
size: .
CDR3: CASSLGNAKGNQPQHF
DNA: TGTGCCAGCAGCTTAGGAAACGCGAAGGGCAATCAGCCCCAGCATTTT

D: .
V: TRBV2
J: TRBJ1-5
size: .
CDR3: CASSEVGGAGQPQHF
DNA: TGTGCCAGCAGTGAAGTGGGGGGCGCGGGTCAGCCCCAGCATTTT